The text below deals with one T cell receptor (beta chain). Its specific antigen is unknown. No base quality values were provided; no much bigger clone lies one nucleotide off. In the paper's terms, the time point label means: persistent/refractory GD, antithyroid drugs over 5 years with positive TRAb. RNA was extracted from PBMCs in TRIzol for both TCR sequencing and RNA sequencing. Graves' disease was diagnosed according to American Thyroid Association guidelines. Patients for the study were recruited at an endocrinology department in Xi'an, China. From each patient, 7.5 to 10 milliliters of peripheral blood was collected into an EDTA anticoagulant tube. Ficoll Paque Plus density gradient separation was used to isolate PBMCs, and no further T cell sorting was performed. RNA quality was checked with an Agilent 2100 Bioanalyzer and agarose gel, and concentration with a NanoDrop 2000. These data are taken from a study of regulatory T cells in long-lasting Graves disease (dated by TCRdb to about 2021). The study in broad terms: Persistent Graves' disease was defined as antithyroid drug treatment for over 5 years with persistently positive TSH receptor autoantibodies. Antithyroid drugs had been taken for 10 to 13 years on average by persistent Graves' disease patients in the clinical cohort. This study used TCR sequencing and RNA sequencing of peripheral blood to compare persistent Graves' disease patients against newly diagnosed Graves' disease patients. TCR sequencing covered around 13 persistent and 20 newly diagnosed Graves' disease patients, around 33 samples in total. The study took place in China and was registered as a clinical trial. Broader findings and caveats from the paper: Compared with newly diagnosed patients, patients with persistent Graves' disease had lower TCR Shannon entropy and fewer highly expanded clones, which suggests clonal expansion. Patients with persistent disease shared more public clonotypes (over 2,500) than newly diagnosed patients did (nearly 1,000). Only the TCR beta chain was sequenced and analyzed. Because the primary lesion, thyroid tissue, could not be accessed, the study looked at peripheral blood alone. The small sample size was acknowledged by the authors as a limitation that may reduce accuracy.

The receptor library was made with multiplex PCR. The listed sequencing device is Illumina HiSeq 4000. To build TCR beta libraries, CDR3 regions were amplified by Arm-PCR using iRepertoire HTBI primers. Before sequencing, the PCR products underwent gel purification. For the original study's pipeline: A total of around 66 TRBV and 14 TRBJ segments were identified across samples and were used for gene usage analysis of CDR3 amino acid clonotypes. COPE and FqMerger were used to merge the filtered high-quality paired reads into contigs. Contigs were aligned with BLAST to IMGT TRBV, TRBD and TRBJ reference genes, and CDR3 was defined per IMGT. Highly expanded clones were defined as clonotypes with a frequency above 0.1%. Shannon entropy served as the measure of repertoire diversity, while the Gini coefficient captured V-J evenness. A clonotype found in more than one individual was treated as public. Through fastp at Q25 and MiXCR, TCRdb rebuilt clones from the public reads, retaining in-frame beta chains. Each record represents a unique CDR3 protein, reported with the most common genes and DNA among its rows. The V and J calls and clone size are TCRdb's, not the authors'. The sample profile shows roughly 700,000 distinct CDR3 sequences; roughly 30% of them were found once. 40% to 50% of the sample lies in the top ten.

This receptor was identified in a female donor with Graves disease. This specimen consisted of peripheral blood mononuclear cells (PBMCs), obtained when the disease was refractory, from a patient treated with antithyroid drugs.

The bases read TGTGCCAGCAGTGAATGGGGGGCAGGAGACGGCTACACCTTC. This is translated as CASSEWGAGDGYTF. This chain is built from TRBV25-1 and TRBJ1-2; the D segment could be TRBD1, given 6 matching bases. Trimming at the junction amounts to 1 base on V and 8 bases on J, and the germline ends lie 14 bases apart. The germline V gene provides CDR1 MGHDK and CDR2 SYGVNS. The CDR3, from cysteine to phenylalanine, totals 14 residues. Only the CDR3 DNA is retained, 42 bases long and in frame from the first base.